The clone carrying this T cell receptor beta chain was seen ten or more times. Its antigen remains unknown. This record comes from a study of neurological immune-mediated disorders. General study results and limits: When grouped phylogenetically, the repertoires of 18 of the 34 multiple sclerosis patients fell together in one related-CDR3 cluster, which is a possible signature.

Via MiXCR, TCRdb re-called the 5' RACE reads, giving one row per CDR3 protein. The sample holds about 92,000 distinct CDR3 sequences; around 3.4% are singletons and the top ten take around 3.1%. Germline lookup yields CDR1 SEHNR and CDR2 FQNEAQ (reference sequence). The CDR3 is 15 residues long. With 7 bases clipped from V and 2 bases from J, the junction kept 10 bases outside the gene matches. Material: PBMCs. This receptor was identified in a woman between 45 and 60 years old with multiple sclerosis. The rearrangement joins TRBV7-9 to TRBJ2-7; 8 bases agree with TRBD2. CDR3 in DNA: TGTGCCAGCACCCCAACGTCGGGGGGGGCCTACGAGCAGTACTTC. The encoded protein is CASTPTSGGAYEQYF. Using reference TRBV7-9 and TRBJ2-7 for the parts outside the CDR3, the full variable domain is DTGVSQNPRHKITKRGQNVTFRCDPISEHNRLYWYRQTLGQGPEFLTYFQNEAQLEKSRLLSDRFSAERPKGSFSTLEIQRTEQGDSAMYLCASTPTSGGAYEQYFGPGTRLTVT.